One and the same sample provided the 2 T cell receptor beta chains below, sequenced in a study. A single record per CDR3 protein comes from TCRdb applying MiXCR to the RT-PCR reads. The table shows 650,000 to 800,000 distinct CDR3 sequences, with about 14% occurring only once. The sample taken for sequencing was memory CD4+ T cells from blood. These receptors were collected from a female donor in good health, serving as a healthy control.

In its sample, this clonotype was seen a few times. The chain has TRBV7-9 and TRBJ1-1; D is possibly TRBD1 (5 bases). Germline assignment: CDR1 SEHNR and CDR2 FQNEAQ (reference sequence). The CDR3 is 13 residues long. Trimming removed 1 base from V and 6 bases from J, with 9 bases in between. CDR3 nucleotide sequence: TGTGCCAGCAGCTTAGGGACAATCCCTGAAGCTTTCTTT. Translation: CASSLGTIPEAFF.

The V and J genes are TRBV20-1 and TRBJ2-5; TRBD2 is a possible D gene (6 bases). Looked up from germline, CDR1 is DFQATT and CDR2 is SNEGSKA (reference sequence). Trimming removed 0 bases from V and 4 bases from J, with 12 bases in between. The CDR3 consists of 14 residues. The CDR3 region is CSARDRRGTETQYF. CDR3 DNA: TGCAGTGCTAGAGATAGGCGGGGCACAGAGACCCAGTACTTC.